Listed below are T cell receptor beta chains from one sample, sequenced in a study of CD8 T cells in Susac syndrome. One entry per CDR3 protein, called by TCRdb with MiXCR from the immunoSEQ multiplex PCR reads. The table has around 170,000 distinct CDR3 sequences, 92% seen once. Material for sequencing was CD4+ T cells from PBMCs. These TCRs come from a human donor in good health. Both conserved end residues are part of each CDR3. A D gene is named only where the DNA matches it firmly. Only some rows state a clone size, as once, few, many or a class for expanded clones.

abundance,v_gene,j_gene,d_gene,CDR3aa,CDR3nt
-,TRBV24-1,TRBJ2-5,-,CATSDPQLQETQYF,TGTGCCACCAGTGACCCTCAACTCCAAGAGACCCAGTACTTC
-,TRBV7-2,TRBJ2-3,-,CASSLRSHSADTQYF,TGTGCCAGCAGCCTCCGGAGCCATTCCGCAGATACGCAGTATTTT
-,TRBV2,TRBJ1-1,TRBD1,CASSRTGREAFF,TGTGCCAGCAGCCGGACAGGGAGGGAAGCTTTCTTT
-,TRBV3-1,TRBJ1-1,-,CASSQDRRGAFF,TGTGCCAGCAGCCAAGACCGGAGGGGAGCTTTCTTT
-,TRBV11-2,TRBJ2-7,TRBD1,CASSQRTGRAYEQYF,TGTGCCAGCAGCCAACGGACAGGTAGGGCCTACGAGCAGTACTTC
-,TRBV7-9,TRBJ1-2,TRBD1,CASSWTGTYGYTF,TGTGCCAGCAGCTGGACAGGGACCTATGGCTACACCTTC
once,TRBV7-2,TRBJ2-7,-,CASSFFDEQYF,TGTGCCAGCAGCTTCTTCGACGAGCAGTACTTC
-,TRBV14,TRBJ1-3,-,CASSPRTNSGNTIYF,TGTGCCAGCAGCCCACGGACGAACTCTGGAAACACCATATATTTT
-,TRBV20-1,TRBJ2-1,-,CSAVSGGGYNEQFF,TGCAGTGCTGTTAGCGGAGGGGGTTACAATGAGCAGTTCTTC
once,TRBV27,TRBJ2-1,-,CASSYSISSYNEQFF,TGTGCCAGCAGTTACTCTATAAGCTCCTACAATGAGCAGTTCTTC
few,TRBV4-1,TRBJ1-2,-,CASSRDFYYGYTF,TGCGCCAGCAGCCGGGACTTTTACTATGGCTACACCTTC
-,TRBV7-9,TRBJ1-5,-,CASSSGHQNQPQHF,TGTGCCAGCAGCTCAGGACACCAAAATCAGCCCCAGCATTTT
-,TRBV7-2,TRBJ2-5,-,CASSNQEGGETQYF,TGTGCCAGCAGCAATCAGGAGGGGGGGGAGACCCAGTACTTC
once,TRBV9,TRBJ1-3,TRBD1,CASGTRQGAGNTIYF,TGTGCCAGCGGTACACGACAGGGAGCAGGAAACACCATATATTTT
-,TRBV4-1,TRBJ1-4,-,CASSLLDVGEKLFF,TGCGCCAGCAGCCTCTTAGACGTCGGTGAAAAACTGTTTTTT
-,TRBV7-9,TRBJ2-7,-,CASSLDTTSSYEQYF,TGTGCCAGCAGCTTGGACACAACAAGCTCCTACGAGCAGTACTTC
once,TRBV28,TRBJ1-5,-,CAVRPVNQPQHF,TGTGCCGTCCGCCCGGTCAATCAGCCCCAGCATTTT
-,TRBV5-1,TRBJ2-7,-,CASTEQDHEQYF,TGCGCCAGCACCGAACAGGACCACGAGCAGTACTTC